This is a list of T cell receptor beta chains from one sample in a study of T cell responses to AZD1222 COVID-19 vaccine. Clones were read by immunoSEQ multiplex PCR, and TCRdb kept only the in-frame ones, dropping some. This sample carries fewer than 200,000 clones, 90% to 95% of them seen once, and the ten largest clones take approximately 1.6%. Sequencing used peripheral blood, obtained 28 days after the second AZD1222 dose. These receptors all come from an adult who received the AZD1222 COVID-19 vaccine. Each CDR3 is given with its conserved first and last residue. Fields, in order: V gene, J gene, D gene, CDR3 length, clone size, CDR3 protein, CDR3 DNA. The D gene is left open where the match is weak. Clone size, where shown, is once, few, many, or a class for clones that have expanded.

v_gene: TRBV7-6; j_gene: TRBJ1-2; d_gene: .; len: 20; abundance: .; CDR3aa: CASSLARGGSRPERGDGYTF; CDR3nt: TGTGCCAGCAGCTTAGCTCGCGGAGGGTCCAGGCCGGAGAGGGGAGATGGCTACACCTTC
v_gene: TRBV6-5; j_gene: TRBJ2-1; d_gene: .; len: 14; abundance: .; CDR3aa: CASTQGLENNEQFF; CDR3nt: TGTGCCAGCACCCAAGGGCTAGAAAACAATGAGCAGTTCTTC
v_gene: TRBV4-3; j_gene: TRBJ1-2; d_gene: TRBD1; len: 14; abundance: .; CDR3aa: CASSDRGRSYGYTF; CDR3nt: TGCGCCAGCAGTGACAGGGGGCGGAGCTATGGCTACACCTTC
v_gene: TRBV27; j_gene: TRBJ2-7; d_gene: TRBD1; len: 15; abundance: .; CDR3aa: CASSENPGQTYEQYF; CDR3nt: TGTGCCAGCAGTGAAAATCCGGGACAGACCTACGAGCAGTACTTC
v_gene: TRBV2; j_gene: TRBJ2-1; d_gene: .; len: 18; abundance: .; CDR3aa: CASSRDMSTRSKFNEQFF; CDR3nt: TGTGCCAGCAGTAGGGACATGTCTACGAGATCTAAGTTCAATGAGCAGTTCTTC
v_gene: TRBV7-9; j_gene: TRBJ1-2; d_gene: .; len: 15; abundance: .; CDR3aa: CASSPADGGGYGYTF; CDR3nt: TGTGCCAGCAGCCCAGCGGACGGAGGGGGCTATGGCTACACCTTC
v_gene: TRBV7-2; j_gene: TRBJ2-2; d_gene: .; len: 14; abundance: .; CDR3aa: CASSPGGNTGELFF; CDR3nt: TGTGCCAGCAGCCCGGGGGGCAACACCGGGGAGCTGTTTTTT
v_gene: TRBV4-2; j_gene: TRBJ1-1; d_gene: .; len: 13; abundance: .; CDR3aa: CASSFRGNTEAFF; CDR3nt: TGTGCCAGCAGCTTCAGGGGGAACACTGAAGCTTTCTTT
v_gene: TRBV5-4; j_gene: TRBJ2-3; d_gene: TRBD2; len: 14; abundance: .; CDR3aa: CASSSGLNTDTQYF; CDR3nt: TGTGCCAGCAGCTCGGGACTAAACACAGATACGCAGTATTTT
v_gene: TRBV15; j_gene: TRBJ2-5; d_gene: .; len: 14; abundance: once; CDR3aa: CATKEGPGTETQYF; CDR3nt: TGTGCCACCAAGGAAGGCCCAGGTACAGAGACCCAGTACTTC
v_gene: TRBV2; j_gene: TRBJ2-5; d_gene: TRBD1; len: 14; abundance: .; CDR3aa: CASRQDRGQETQYF; CDR3nt: TGTGCCAGCAGGCAGGACAGGGGGCAAGAGACCCAGTACTTC
v_gene: TRBV2; j_gene: TRBJ2-1; d_gene: .; len: 11; abundance: .; CDR3aa: CASSEEDEQFF; CDR3nt: TGTGCCAGCAGTGAAGAGGATGAGCAGTTCTTC
v_gene: TRBV29-1; j_gene: TRBJ2-5; d_gene: TRBD2; len: 16; abundance: .; CDR3aa: CSVEDEGTMYQETQYF; CDR3nt: TGCAGCGTTGAAGATGAAGGGACTATGTACCAAGAGACCCAGTACTTC
v_gene: TRBV4-3; j_gene: TRBJ2-3; d_gene: .; len: 14; abundance: .; CDR3aa: CASSQGLSTDTQYF; CDR3nt: TGCGCCAGCAGCCAGGGGCTAAGCACAGATACGCAGTATTTT
v_gene: TRBV7-3; j_gene: TRBJ2-6; d_gene: .; len: 16; abundance: once; CDR3aa: CASSLTPGSGANVLTF; CDR3nt: TGTGCCAGCAGCTTAACCCCGGGGTCTGGGGCCAACGTCCTGACTTTC
v_gene: TRBV2; j_gene: TRBJ1-3; d_gene: .; len: 12; abundance: .; CDR3aa: CASSLQGNTIYF; CDR3nt: TGTGCCAGCAGCTTACAGGGAAACACCATATATTTT
v_gene: TRBV7-9; j_gene: TRBJ2-6; d_gene: .; len: 17; abundance: .; CDR3aa: CASSLFAVSSGANVLTF; CDR3nt: TGTGCCAGCAGCTTATTCGCAGTGAGCTCTGGGGCCAACGTCCTGACTTTC
v_gene: TRBV3-1/TRBV3-2; j_gene: TRBJ1-6; d_gene: TRBD1; len: 16; abundance: .; CDR3aa: CASSQHRGAPNSPLHF; CDR3nt: TGTGCCAGCAGCCAACACAGGGGAGCCCCGAATTCACCCCTCCACTTT
v_gene: TRBV20-1; j_gene: TRBJ2-3; d_gene: .; len: 10; abundance: .; CDR3aa: CSASTHTQYF; CDR3nt: TGCAGTGCTTCCACCCATACGCAGTATTTT
v_gene: TRBV6-2/TRBV6-3; j_gene: TRBJ1-4; d_gene: .; len: 15; abundance: .; CDR3aa: CASSYVGLINEKLFF; CDR3nt: TGTGCCAGCAGTTACGTGGGACTGATTAATGAAAAACTGTTTTTT
v_gene: TRBV7-3; j_gene: TRBJ2-3; d_gene: .; len: 13; abundance: .; CDR3aa: CASSLTSADTQYF; CDR3nt: TGTGCCAGCAGCTTAACTAGCGCTGATACGCAGTATTTT
v_gene: TRBV12-3/TRBV12-4; j_gene: TRBJ2-5; d_gene: .; len: 13; abundance: .; CDR3aa: CASSRGARGTQYF; CDR3nt: TGTGCCAGCAGTCGGGGGGCCCGAGGGACCCAGTACTTC
v_gene: TRBV5-6; j_gene: TRBJ1-1; d_gene: .; len: 13; abundance: .; CDR3aa: CASSLGQGLGAFF; CDR3nt: TGTGCCAGCAGCTTAGGTCAGGGACTCGGAGCTTTCTTT
v_gene: TRBV5-4; j_gene: TRBJ1-6; d_gene: .; len: 14; abundance: .; CDR3aa: CASSANRVLSPLHF; CDR3nt: TGTGCCAGCAGCGCGAACAGGGTTTTGTCACCCCTCCACTTT
v_gene: TRBV6-5; j_gene: TRBJ2-7; d_gene: .; len: 13; abundance: .; CDR3aa: CASSRGMDYEQYF; CDR3nt: TGTGCCAGCAGTCGGGGCATGGACTACGAGCAGTACTTC
v_gene: TRBV6-5; j_gene: TRBJ1-2; d_gene: .; len: 14; abundance: once; CDR3aa: CASSFIGVQPGYTF; CDR3nt: TGTGCCAGCAGTTTCATTGGGGTTCAGCCTGGCTACACCTTC
v_gene: TRBV7-2; j_gene: TRBJ2-7; d_gene: .; len: 16; abundance: .; CDR3aa: CASSRDGRMSSYEQYF; CDR3nt: TGTGCCAGCAGCAGGGACGGACGGATGAGCTCCTACGAGCAGTACTTC
v_gene: TRBV18; j_gene: TRBJ1-3; d_gene: .; len: 14; abundance: .; CDR3aa: CASSPPSTVNTIYF; CDR3nt: TGTGCCAGCTCACCACCGAGTACGGTTAACACCATATATTTT
v_gene: TRBV2; j_gene: TRBJ2-7; d_gene: .; len: 12; abundance: .; CDR3aa: CASSGEVLWQYF; CDR3nt: TGTGCCAGCAGTGGGGAGGTTCTATGGCAGTACTTC
v_gene: TRBV6-1; j_gene: TRBJ2-6; d_gene: .; len: 17; abundance: .; CDR3aa: CASSEVGGVYGANVLTF; CDR3nt: TGTGCCAGCAGTGAGGTAGGGGGTGTGTATGGGGCCAACGTCCTGACTTTC
v_gene: TRBV11-2; j_gene: TRBJ2-5; d_gene: .; len: 15; abundance: .; CDR3aa: CASSLEPGFQETQYF; CDR3nt: TGTGCCAGCAGCTTAGAGCCAGGCTTCCAAGAGACCCAGTACTTC
v_gene: TRBV7-2; j_gene: TRBJ1-2; d_gene: .; len: 15; abundance: .; CDR3aa: CASSARRGGEYGYTF; CDR3nt: TGTGCCAGCAGCGCCCGCAGGGGCGGAGAATATGGCTACACCTTC
v_gene: TRBV5-1; j_gene: TRBJ2-3; d_gene: .; len: 14; abundance: .; CDR3aa: CASSQPTATDTQYF; CDR3nt: TGCGCCAGCAGCCAACCCACCGCCACAGATACGCAGTATTTT
v_gene: TRBV19; j_gene: TRBJ1-5; d_gene: TRBD1; len: 14; abundance: .; CDR3aa: CATSGTDSNQPQHF; CDR3nt: TGTGCCACCTCCGGGACAGATAGCAATCAGCCCCAGCATTTT
v_gene: TRBV10-2; j_gene: TRBJ1-6; d_gene: TRBD1; len: 15; abundance: .; CDR3aa: CATARQGEDNSPLHF; CDR3nt: TGCGCCACCGCGCGACAGGGGGAGGATAATTCACCCCTCCACTTT
v_gene: TRBV7-9; j_gene: TRBJ2-5; d_gene: .; len: 15; abundance: .; CDR3aa: CASSLAGSDQETQYF; CDR3nt: TGTGCCAGCAGCTTAGCGGGGAGCGATCAAGAGACCCAGTACTTC
v_gene: TRBV4-2; j_gene: TRBJ2-3; d_gene: .; len: 13; abundance: .; CDR3aa: CASTRFQGDTQYF; CDR3nt: TGTGCCAGCACCCGGTTTCAAGGTGATACGCAGTATTTT
v_gene: TRBV3-1/TRBV3-2; j_gene: TRBJ2-1; d_gene: .; len: 14; abundance: .; CDR3aa: CASSQGWSRNEQFF; CDR3nt: TGTGCCAGCAGCCAAGGTTGGAGTAGGAATGAGCAGTTCTTC
v_gene: TRBV5-6; j_gene: TRBJ1-2; d_gene: .; len: 17; abundance: .; CDR3aa: CASSPWTASVYNYGYTF; CDR3nt: TGTGCCAGCAGCCCCTGGACAGCCAGTGTTTATAACTATGGCTACACCTTC
v_gene: TRBV9; j_gene: TRBJ1-2; d_gene: .; len: 13; abundance: .; CDR3aa: CATSRQESYGYTF; CDR3nt: TGTGCCACCAGTCGACAGGAGAGCTATGGCTACACCTTC
v_gene: TRBV19; j_gene: TRBJ1-2; d_gene: TRBD1; len: 15; abundance: .; CDR3aa: CASSLGTGVNYGYTF; CDR3nt: TGTGCCAGTAGTCTCGGGACAGGGGTTAACTATGGCTACACCTTC
v_gene: TRBV15; j_gene: TRBJ2-3; d_gene: .; len: 14; abundance: .; CDR3aa: CATSRIDRTDTQYF; CDR3nt: TGTGCCACCAGCAGAATCGACAGAACAGATACGCAGTATTTT
v_gene: TRBV4-1; j_gene: TRBJ2-3; d_gene: TRBD2; len: 16; abundance: .; CDR3aa: CASSQDYGLASDTQYF; CDR3nt: TGCGCCAGCAGCCAAGACTACGGACTAGCCTCAGATACGCAGTATTTT
v_gene: TRBV4-3; j_gene: TRBJ1-2; d_gene: TRBD1; len: 16; abundance: .; CDR3aa: CASSQEFLGGYYGYTF; CDR3nt: TGCGCCAGCAGCCAAGAATTTCTAGGGGGCTACTATGGCTACACCTTC
v_gene: TRBV6-2/TRBV6-3; j_gene: TRBJ1-3; d_gene: TRBD1; len: 16; abundance: .; CDR3aa: CASSRRGTGSGNTIYF; CDR3nt: TGTGCCAGCAGTAGAAGAGGGACAGGCTCTGGAAACACCATATATTTT
v_gene: TRBV28; j_gene: TRBJ1-5; d_gene: .; len: 15; abundance: .; CDR3aa: CASSFYLRSNQPQHF; CDR3nt: TGTGCCAGCAGTTTTTATTTACGAAGCAATCAGCCCCAGCATTTT
v_gene: TRBV6-5; j_gene: TRBJ1-2; d_gene: .; len: 14; abundance: .; CDR3aa: CASIPSGRGYGYTF; CDR3nt: TGTGCCAGCATCCCATCCGGGAGAGGCTATGGCTACACCTTC
v_gene: TRBV13; j_gene: TRBJ2-7; d_gene: .; len: 15; abundance: .; CDR3aa: CASSFGGDRIYEQYF; CDR3nt: TGTGCCAGCAGCTTCGGAGGGGACAGAATTTACGAGCAGTACTTC
v_gene: TRBV4-3; j_gene: TRBJ2-5; d_gene: TRBD2; len: 16; abundance: .; CDR3aa: CASSPSRGGGEETQYF; CDR3nt: TGCGCCAGCAGCCCGTCTCGCGGCGGGGGGGAAGAGACCCAGTACTTC
v_gene: TRBV7-9; j_gene: TRBJ1-6; d_gene: TRBD1; len: 19; abundance: .; CDR3aa: CASSSGQGQGSVYNSPLHF; CDR3nt: TGTGCCAGCAGCTCCGGACAGGGACAGGGATCTGTATATAATTCACCCCTCCACTTT
v_gene: TRBV12-3/TRBV12-4; j_gene: TRBJ2-7; d_gene: .; len: 11; abundance: .; CDR3aa: CASSLEGEQYF; CDR3nt: TGTGCCAGCAGTTTAGAGGGCGAGCAGTACTTC
v_gene: TRBV7-9; j_gene: TRBJ2-1; d_gene: TRBD2; len: 16; abundance: .; CDR3aa: CASRPSGAWTGNEQFF; CDR3nt: TGTGCCAGCAGGCCTAGCGGGGCCTGGACGGGTAATGAGCAGTTCTTC
v_gene: TRBV5-1; j_gene: TRBJ1-1; d_gene: .; len: 15; abundance: few; CDR3aa: CASSRLGAGTTEAFF; CDR3nt: TGCGCCAGCAGCCGACTCGGGGCGGGGACCACTGAAGCTTTCTTT